This entry lists 5 T cell receptor beta chains sequenced from one sample in a study of early T cells in non-severe SARS-CoV-2 infection. TCRdb re-called the 5' RACE reads through MiXCR, storing one row per CDR3 protein. This sample yields more than 65,000 distinct CDR3 sequences, of which about 13% are seen a single time; around 1.1% belongs to the top ten. The sequencing input was whole blood. These receptors were obtained from an adult who was a healthcare worker with PCR-confirmed SARS-CoV-2 infection or an uninfected control (not recorded which).

V gene TRBV21-1 combines with J gene TRBJ1-2. TRBV21-1 is labeled a pseudogene. CDR3 length equals 14 residues. In nucleotides, the CDR3 is TGTGCCAGCAGCAAACGACGGCGTAACTATGGCTACACCTTC. As protein: CASSKRRRNYGYTF.

The V gene is TRBV28, the J gene TRBJ2-7; TRBD1 aligns across 8 bases. The CDR3 is 14 residues long. With V trimmed by 5 bases and J by 2 bases, 5 bases remained unmatched. Germline V CDR1 and CDR2: MDHEN, SYDVKM. This CDR3 is CASSRTGQAYEQYF. Here the CDR3 DNA reads TGTGCCAGCAGTAGGACGGGACAGGCCTACGAGCAGTACTTC.

The table lists this clonotype with many counts. The chain is built from TRBV27 and TRBJ2-2; unclear D gene. This CDR3 is 15 amino acids long. V was clipped by 8 bases and J by 7 bases, with 20 bases between them. Germline V gives CDR1 MNHEY, CDR2 SMNVEV (reference sequence). The CDR3 DNA reads TGTGCCAGCCGGCTAGGTGCCCTGGCCAACGGGGAGCTGTTTTTT. Encoded protein: CASRLGALANGELFF.

V usage is TRBV6-2 or TRBV6-3 and J usage is TRBJ2-5; perhaps TRBD1 as D (6 bases). Germline CDR1 reads MNHEY; CDR2 reads SVGEGT. The CDR3 consists of 14 residues. V gave up 6 bases and J gave up 5 bases, with 16 bases separating them. CDR3 bases: TGTGCCAGCAGAGCATACAGGGCCGAGGAGACCCAGTACTTC. It translates to CASRAYRAEETQYF.

This clonotype was detected many times. V gene TRBV5-1 combines with J gene TRBJ1-1, with D tentatively TRBD1 (5 bases). Looked up from germline, CDR1 is SGHRS and CDR2 is YFSETQ. The CDR3 has 15 residues. Deletions cut 7 bases from V and 4 bases from J, with 20 bases between. CDR3 sequence: CASAGKGAGGTEAFF. In DNA form, the CDR3 reads TGCGCCAGCGCCGGCAAAGGGGCGGGGGGCACTGAAGCTTTCTTT.